A single sample gave rise to the 29 T cell receptor beta chains below, sequenced in a study of T cell responses to AZD1222 COVID-19 vaccine. The repertoire was sequenced with immunoSEQ multiplex PCR; TCRdb's copy has only in-frame clones and lacks some. In the table there are about 130,000 clones, 80% to 90% of which are singletons. The input for sequencing was peripheral blood, taken on day 0 of AZD1222 vaccination. These receptors were taken from an adult in good health.

This clone has more than one count but fewer than ten. The rearrangement uses TRBV6-5 and TRBJ1-2, with 8 bases matching TRBD1. The CDR3 totals 14 residues. Germline lookup yields CDR1 MNHEY and CDR2 SVGAGI. Losses at the gene ends were 6 bases for V and 6 bases for J; bases not matched to a gene: 9. In DNA form, the CDR3 reads TGTGCCAGCAGCACGGACCCAGGGGGCAATGGCTACACCTTC. The encoded protein is CASSTDPGGNGYTF.

This chain joins TRBV28 and TRBJ2-1, with 7 positions matching TRBD2. Germline-derived CDR1 and CDR2 are MDHEN and SYDVKM. V was pared by 2 bases and J by 14 bases, with 3 bases of the junction left unmatched. The length of the CDR3 is 11 residues. The CDR3: CASSLGTTKFF. In DNA form, the CDR3 reads TGTGCCAGCAGTTTAGGGACTACCAAGTTCTTC.

The J gene is TRBJ1-5, the V gene TRBV28; D call uncertain. Trimming shortened V by 5 bases and J by 0 bases, and 26 bases separated the two germline ends. The CDR3 is made up of 20 amino acids. Germline V CDR1 and CDR2: MDHEN, SYDVKM. The CDR3 DNA follows: TGTGCCAGCAGTGCGTTGGTCCGAACGCATCTAAGAGATAGCAATCAGCCCCAGCATTTT. As protein: CASSALVRTHLRDSNQPQHF.

The chain recombines TRBV6-5 with TRBJ1-2, with D unresolved. This CDR3 spans 13 amino acids. Germline values: CDR1 MNHEY, CDR2 SVGAGI. The germline V and J ends were trimmed by 4 bases and 6 bases, with 12 bases remaining between them. CDR3 amino acids: CASSSSDPHGYTF. The CDR3 DNA sequence: TGTGCCAGCAGTTCATCAGACCCACATGGCTACACCTTC.

V gene TRBV7-9 combines with J gene TRBJ1-2; D ambiguous. CDR1 is SEHNR, CDR2 FQNEAQ, per germline (reference sequence). With 1 base removed from V and 4 bases from J, the gap between germline ends came to 10 bases. This CDR3 has 14 amino acids. Here the CDR3 reads CASSLGVSVYGYTF. The CDR3 DNA reads as TGTGCCAGCAGCTTAGGGGTCTCAGTCTATGGCTACACCTTC.

In nucleotides, the CDR3 is TGTGCCAGCCGGGTCCCACGGGACTCCACTGAAGCTTTCTTT. This encodes CASRVPRDSTEAFF. This chain connects TRBV2 to TRBJ1-1; D perhaps matches TRBD1 (5 bases). The CDR3 has 14 residues. The germline V gene has CDR1 SNHLY and CDR2 FYNNEI. V lost 8 bases and J 4 bases, leaving 17 bases between the germline ends. The full variable domain, its missing parts supplied by reference TRBV2 and TRBJ1-1, is EPEVTQTPSHQVTQMGQEVILRCVPISNHLYFYWYRQILGQKVEFLVSFYNNEISEKSEIFDDQFSVERPDGSNFTLKIRSTKLEDSAMYFCASRVPRDSTEAFFGQGTRLTVV.

The chain is built from TRBV27 and TRBJ1-6; possibly TRBD1 for D (6 bases). The V gene's germline CDR1 is MNHEY and CDR2 SMNVEV (reference sequence). The CDR3 is made up of 15 amino acids. V was trimmed by 6 bases and J by 4 bases, leaving 13 bases between them. The CDR3 coding sequence is TGTGCCAGCAGCCACAGGGAGGGGTATAATTCACCCCTCCACTTT. Encoded protein: CASSHREGYNSPLHF.

The chain has TRBV5-1 and TRBJ2-1; TRBD2 aligns across 7 bases. V trimming: 4 bases; J trimming: 5 bases; junction bases outside the gene matches: 3. The CDR3 has 13 residues. CDR1 is SGHRS and CDR2 is YFSETQ in the germline V gene. The CDR3 here is CASSNLADNEQFF. CDR3 nucleotide sequence: TGCGCCAGCAGCAATCTAGCGGACAATGAGCAGTTCTTC. Together with reference TRBV5-1 and TRBJ2-1, the CDR3 gives the full variable domain: KAGVTQTPRYLIKTRGQQVTLSCSPISGHRSVSWYQQTPGQGLQFLFEYFSETQRNKGNFPGRFSGRQFSNSRSEMNVSTLELGDSALYLCASSNLADNEQFFGPGTRLTVL.

The CDR3 is CASSYDRDRVNDEQYF. Here the CDR3 DNA reads TGTGCCAGCAGTTACGACAGGGACAGGGTTAATGACGAGCAGTACTTC. V gene TRBV6-2 or TRBV6-3 combines with J gene TRBJ2-7; 9 bases map to TRBD1. J was trimmed by 5 bases and V by 2 bases; bases with no gene match: 10. The CDR3 is made up of 16 amino acids. Germline V gene lookup returns CDR1 MNHEY and CDR2 SVGEGT.

J is TRBJ1-1 and V is TRBV11-2; TRBD1 matches 7 bases. CDR3 length: 15 amino acids. The trim removed 1 base at V and 8 bases at J, leaving 10 bases unmatched. Germline-derived CDR1 and CDR2 are SGHAT and FQNNGV. The CDR3 DNA reads TGTGCCAGCAGCTTAGCGAGGGACAGACTATGGGAAGCTTTCTTT. It translates to CASSLARDRLWEAFF.

The chain carries TRBV6-2 or TRBV6-3 and TRBJ1-2, with a weak D call TRBD1 (5 bases). V was clipped by 4 bases and J by 0 bases, with 24 bases between them. CDR1 and CDR2 (germline): MNHEY, SVGEGT. CDR3 size: 19 residues. The CDR3 DNA follows: TGTGCCAGCAGTTGGGACCTAGGTCCTATCATAGGGGCTAACTATGGCTACACCTTC. Translating it yields CASSWDLGPIIGANYGYTF.

The chain recombines TRBV6-5 with TRBJ1-2; D is undetermined. V gave up 7 bases and J gave up 2 bases, with 11 bases separating them. Germline-derived CDR1 and CDR2 are MNHEY and SVGAGI. There are 13 residues in the CDR3. The CDR3: CASKWDLNYGYTF. DNA for the CDR3: TGTGCCAGCAAGTGGGATCTCAACTATGGCTACACCTTC.

V and J are TRBV5-1 and TRBJ1-2; D is possibly TRBD1 (6 bases). There are 14 residues in the CDR3. CDR1 is SGHRS and CDR2 is YFSETQ in the germline V gene. V lost 4 bases and J 3 bases, leaving 13 bases between the germline ends. The CDR3 reads CASSRNSGDYGYTF. The CDR3 DNA reads as TGCGCCAGCAGCCGAAATTCAGGGGACTATGGCTACACCTTC.

The rearrangement joins TRBV7-2 to TRBJ2-3; no reliable D call. The CDR3 is made up of 14 amino acids. Trimming cost V 0 bases and J 2 bases, with 6 bases left between them. In germline, CDR1 is SGHTA, CDR2 FQGNSA. CDR3 loop: CASSLATYTDTQYF. CDR3 in DNA: TGTGCCAGCAGCTTAGCGACTTACACAGATACGCAGTATTTT.

This clone came up once. The V gene is TRBV4-1, the J gene TRBJ2-3, with TRBD2 identical over 7 bases. Germline V gene data show CDR1 as MGHRA and CDR2 as YSYEKL. V shed 0 bases and J 2 bases; nucleotides not matched to a gene: 8. The CDR3 covers 17 residues. CDR3: CASSQEPRTRDTDTQYF. The CDR3 DNA reads as TGCGCCAGCAGCCAAGAACCAAGGACTAGAGACACAGATACGCAGTATTTT.

The chain recombines TRBV19 with TRBJ1-5, with D hard to call. Germline CDR1 is LNHDA and CDR2 is SQIVND (reference sequence). This CDR3 is 14 amino acids long. Between the trimmed V and J ends, which lost 6 bases and 3 bases, there was a span of 12 bases. CDR3 DNA: TGTGCCAGTAGACTGGGAACCTCCAATCAGCCCCAGCATTTT. Residues: CASRLGTSNQPQHF.

The rearrangement joins TRBV30 to TRBJ2-1; 7 bases align to TRBD2. J lost 6 bases, V lost 3 bases, and 17 bases had no gene match. The CDR3 covers 17 residues. Germline V CDR1 and CDR2: GTSNPN, SVGIG (reference sequence). The DNA of the CDR3 is TGTGCCTGGAGGGCGCAGTTCGGCGGGAGTATAAGCAATGAGCAGTTCTTC. Amino acids: CAWRAQFGGSISNEQFF.

The genes are TRBV28 and TRBJ1-1; D remains ambiguous. Germline CDR1 reads MDHEN; CDR2 reads SYDVKM. V was shortened by 8 bases and J by 8 bases, with 12 bases between the two germline ends. CDR3 length: 11 residues. The CDR3 spells CASLIRAEAFF. CDR3 sequence (DNA): TGTGCCAGCCTAATAAGGGCAGAAGCTTTCTTT. Full variable domain (remainder filled in from reference TRBV28 and TRBJ1-1): DVKVTQSSRYLVKRTGEKVFLECVQDMDHENMFWYRQDPGLGLRLIYFSYDVKMKEKGDIPEGYSVSREKKERFSLILESASTNQTSMYLCASLIRAEAFFGQGTRLTVV.

The gene calls are TRBV7-8 and TRBJ2-7; 9 bases are a match to TRBD1. The CDR3 contains 15 residues. V shed 7 bases, J shed 0 bases, and the junction held 7 bases outside the gene matches. CDR1 and CDR2 (germline): SGHVS, FQNEAQ. The CDR3 DNA follows: TGTGCCAGCACATTAGGACAGGGGAGCTCCTACGAGCAGTACTTC. Protein sequence: CASTLGQGSSYEQYF.

The rearrangement joins TRBV27 to TRBJ1-1; D possibly corresponds to TRBD1 (6 bases). The V end lost 5 bases, the J end lost 1 base, and 11 bases lay between the germline ends. Germline CDR1 and CDR2: MNHEY and SMNVEV (reference sequence). The CDR3 loop spans 14 amino acids. The CDR3 DNA reads TGTGCCAGCAGTCTCACGGGACAGAACACTGAAGCTTTCTTT. Translating it yields CASSLTGQNTEAFF.

The chain has TRBV19 and TRBJ2-2; TRBD1 matches at 8 bases. The CDR3 totals 16 residues. Germline V gene sequence: CDR1 LNHDA, CDR2 SQIVND (reference sequence). V shed 5 bases, J shed 4 bases, and the junction held 9 bases outside the gene matches. The chain's CDR3 is CASSAQPTGATGELFF. As DNA, the CDR3 is TGTGCCAGTAGTGCGCAACCGACAGGGGCCACCGGGGAGCTGTTTTTT.

The chain joins TRBV7-2 to TRBJ2-7; the D gene could be TRBD1 or TRBD2 (5 bases each). The V and J ends lost 4 bases and 2 bases respectively, with 12 bases between them. This CDR3 has 14 residues. Per germline, CDR1 SGHTA and CDR2 FQGNSA. CDR3 nucleotides: TGTGCCAGCAGCTCCCGGGACGGAACCTACGAGCAGTACTTC. It is translated as CASSSRDGTYEQYF.

This chain connects TRBV11-2 to TRBJ1-4, with TRBD1 matching 9 bases. CDR3 length: 18 residues. The germline CDR1 and CDR2 sequences are SGHAT and FQNNGV. V lost 1 base and J lost 8; bases outside the gene matches: 14. CDR3 residues: CASSLASSPGQGGEKLFF. The CDR3, as DNA: TGTGCCAGCAGCTTAGCCTCCAGCCCGGGACAGGGAGGGGAAAAACTGTTTTTT.

The J gene is TRBJ1-2, the V gene TRBV6-5; 8 bases are a match to TRBD1. Germline lookup yields CDR1 MNHEY and CDR2 SVGAGI. This CDR3 contains 16 residues. J was trimmed by 0 bases and V by 2 bases; bases with no gene match: 5. The CDR3 here is CASSYRGQASNYGYTF. In DNA, the CDR3 is TGTGCCAGCAGTTACCGGGGACAGGCATCTAACTATGGCTACACCTTC.

The chain uses TRBV5-4 and TRBJ1-4; D possibly corresponds to TRBD1 (5 bases). The CDR3 contains 14 residues. V lost 5 bases and J 7 bases, leaving 15 bases between the germline ends. Germline V gives CDR1 SGHNT, CDR2 YYREEE (reference sequence). CDR3 in DNA: TGTGCCAGCAGTCTTGGAGGGGTGGGTGAAAAACTGTTTTTT. Its protein product is CASSLGGVGEKLFF.

The rearrangement joins TRBV6-5 to TRBJ2-7, with 8 bases aligning to TRBD1. Trimming removed 10 bases from V and 1 base from J; junction bases left unmatched: 3. The germline CDR1 and CDR2 sequences are MNHEY and SVGAGI. This CDR3 has 12 amino acids. CDR3 protein: CATRQGSYEQYF. The CDR3 bases are TGTGCCACGAGACAGGGGTCCTACGAGCAGTACTTC.

The J gene is TRBJ2-5, the V gene TRBV5-4, with 14 nucleotides matching TRBD2. J was trimmed by 3 bases and V by 1 base; bases with no gene match: 5. The germline V gene encodes CDR1 SGHNT and CDR2 YYREEE (reference sequence). The CDR3 is 17 residues long. The CDR3 DNA reads as TGTGCCAGCAGCTTGTTTGGGACTAGCGGGAGAAAAGAGACCCAGTACTTC. The encoded protein is CASSLFGTSGRKETQYF.

The chain has TRBV20-1 and TRBJ1-1; the D gene is possibly TRBD1 (6 bases). Germline V gene sequence: CDR1 DFQATT, CDR2 SNEGSKA (reference sequence). The V gene lost 3 bases and the J gene lost 10 bases, with 9 bases spanning the gap. CDR3 length: 10 amino acids. For the CDR3, the DNA is TGCAGTGCTAGGGAAGGGGGAGCTTTCTTT. Translated: CSAREGGAFF.

The chain uses TRBV12-5 and TRBJ1-3; no firm D call. Trimming cost V 1 base and J 0 bases, with 10 bases left between them. The CDR3 has 16 amino acids. Germline CDR1 reads LGHNT; CDR2 reads FRNRAP. The CDR3, as DNA: TGTGCTAGTGGTTTGGACAGAGACTACTCTGGAAACACCATATATTTT. Its protein is CASGLDRDYSGNTIYF. The whole variable domain, filled in from reference TRBV12-5 and TRBJ1-3, reads DARVTQTPRHKVTEMGQEVTMRCQPILGHNTVFWYRQTMMQGLELLAYFRNRAPLDDSGMPKDRFSAEMPDATLATLKIQPSEPRDSAVYFCASGLDRDYSGNTIYFGEGSWLTVV.